This T cell receptor (beta chain) originates from a study of cytomegalovirus exposure and HLA in healthy donors. Study in general: The 95 to 150 validation repertoires, a later analysis reported, used the same platform as the approximately 700 first-cohort repertoires.

Germline V gene lookup returns CDR1 SGHTA and CDR2 FQGTGA. This CDR3 is 14 amino acids long. V lost 2 bases and J lost 3; bases outside the gene matches: 0. Generated by immunoSEQ multiplex PCR, the TCRdb table keeps only in-frame clones and is missing some. Of a few hundred thousand clones in the sample, 70% to 90% were seen once. Study outcomes and limitations: According to the study, approximately 150 TCR beta chains were cytomegalovirus-associated. The classifier was said to identify cytomegalovirus status with high specificity and sensitivity. Specific recognition of CMV antigens was confirmed in vitro for a few chains (all CMV-associated).

In regard to this clone: Its matching antigen is unknown.

The genes are TRBV7-3 and TRBJ1-2, with 10 bases matching TRBD1. Input material: PBMCs. This TCR was sampled from a woman aged 18-35 years in good health and CMV-seronegative. CDR3 bases: TGTGCCAGCAGCTTAGGACAGGGGGACTATGGCTACACCTTC. The encoded protein is CASSLGQGDYGYTF.